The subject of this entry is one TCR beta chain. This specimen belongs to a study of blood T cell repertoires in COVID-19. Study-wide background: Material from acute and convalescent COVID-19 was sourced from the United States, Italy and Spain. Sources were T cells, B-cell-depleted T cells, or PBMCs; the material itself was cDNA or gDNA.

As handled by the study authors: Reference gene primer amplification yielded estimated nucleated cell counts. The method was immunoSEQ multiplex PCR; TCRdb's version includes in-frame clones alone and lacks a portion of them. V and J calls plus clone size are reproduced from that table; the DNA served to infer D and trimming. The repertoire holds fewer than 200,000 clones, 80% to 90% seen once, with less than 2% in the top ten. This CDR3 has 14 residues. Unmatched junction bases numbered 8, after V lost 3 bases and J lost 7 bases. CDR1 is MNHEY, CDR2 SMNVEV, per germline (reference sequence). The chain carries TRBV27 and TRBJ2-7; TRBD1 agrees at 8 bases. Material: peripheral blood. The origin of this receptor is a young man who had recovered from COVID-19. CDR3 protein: CASSFRAGGREQYF. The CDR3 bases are TGTGCCAGCAGTTTTAGGGCAGGGGGCCGGGAGCAGTACTTC.